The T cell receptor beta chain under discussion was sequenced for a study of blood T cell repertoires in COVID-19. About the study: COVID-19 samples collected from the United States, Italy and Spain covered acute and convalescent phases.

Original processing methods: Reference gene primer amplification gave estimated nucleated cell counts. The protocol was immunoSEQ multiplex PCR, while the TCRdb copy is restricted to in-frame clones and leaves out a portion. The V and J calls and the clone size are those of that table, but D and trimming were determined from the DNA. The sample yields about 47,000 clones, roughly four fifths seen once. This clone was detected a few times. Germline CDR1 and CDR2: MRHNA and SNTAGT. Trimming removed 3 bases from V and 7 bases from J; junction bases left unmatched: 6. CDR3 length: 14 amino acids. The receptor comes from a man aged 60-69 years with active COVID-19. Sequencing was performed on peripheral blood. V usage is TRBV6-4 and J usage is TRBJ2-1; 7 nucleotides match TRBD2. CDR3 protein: CASSENQGGNEQFF. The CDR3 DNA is TGTGCCAGCAGTGAGAACCAGGGAGGGAATGAGCAGTTCTTC.